The 10 T cell receptor beta chains in this list originate from one sample, sequenced in a study of T cell changes during pregnancy in multiple sclerosis. Only in-frame clones appear in the TCRdb table, and some are missing; sequencing was by immunoSEQ multiplex PCR. The data contain under 90,000 clones, 80% to 95% of them singletons. Specimen: peripheral blood, collected after pregnancy. The source of these receptors is a female donor in good health, enrolled as a control in a pregnancy study.

In DNA form, the CDR3 reads TGTGCCAGCAGCCCCCCGGGACAGGGGGCGGGCAATGAGCAGTTCTTC. It translates to CASSPPGQGAGNEQFF. The genes are TRBV7-2 and TRBJ2-1; 12 bases are shared with TRBD1. The junction had 8 bases not matched to a gene; V was cut back by 5 bases and J by 6 bases. The CDR3 has 16 residues. Germline V gene lookup returns CDR1 SGHTA and CDR2 FQGNSA.

This clone was picked up one time. V usage is TRBV5-1 and J usage is TRBJ2-2; a weak D match, TRBD1 (5 bases). V lost 0 bases and J lost 2, with 14 bases in between. Looked up from germline, CDR1 is SGHRS and CDR2 is YFSETQ. CDR3 size: 17 residues. CDR3 residues: CASSLGGHLSNTGELFF. The CDR3 bases are TGCGCCAGCAGCTTGGGGGGCCACCTATCTAACACCGGGGAGCTGTTTTTT.

This clone was found once. The J gene is TRBJ1-5, the V gene TRBV2; no clear D gene. Germline V gene lookup returns CDR1 SNHLY and CDR2 FYNNEI. Deletions cut 0 bases from V and 4 bases from J, with 10 bases between. CDR3 size: 15 residues. The CDR3 nucleotides are TGTGCCAGCAGTGAAGCGATCTGGCAGAATCAGCCCCAGCATTTT. The encoded protein is CASSEAIWQNQPQHF.

This clone was seen once. This rearrangement joins TRBV7-2 to TRBJ2-1; 13 bases agree with TRBD2. The germline CDR1 and CDR2 sequences are SGHTA and FQGNSA. J was trimmed by 9 bases and V by 1 base; bases with no gene match: 6. CDR3 length: 16 amino acids. CDR3 in amino acids: CASSLGLAGGQGEQFF. DNA for the CDR3: TGTGCCAGCAGCTTAGGACTAGCGGGGGGCCAGGGTGAGCAGTTCTTC.

This clone was seen a single time. This rearrangement joins TRBV11-1 to TRBJ1-2; TRBD1 matches at 7 bases. The CDR3 has 16 residues. Germline V gene sequence: CDR1 SGHAT, CDR2 FQDESV (reference sequence). With 4 bases clipped from V and 4 bases from J, the junction kept 12 bases outside the gene matches. As DNA, the CDR3 is TGTGCCAGCAGCTCCATCGACAGGGAAGTGGGCTATGGCTACACCTTC. It is translated as CASSSIDREVGYGYTF.

The chain couples TRBV6-1 to TRBJ2-5; D is possibly TRBD2 (5 bases). The germline gives CDR1 MNHNS, CDR2 SASEGT. V was clipped by 5 bases and J by 5 bases, with 12 bases between them. The CDR3 has 13 residues. Here the CDR3 DNA reads TGTGCCAGCAGTCGAGGGTTCGGGGAGACCCAGTACTTC. As protein: CASSRGFGETQYF.

The V gene is TRBV13, the J gene TRBJ1-2, with 8 positions matching TRBD1. CDR1 and CDR2 (germline): PRHDT, FYEKMQ (reference sequence). This CDR3 spans 16 amino acids. The V segment lost 5 bases and the J segment 4 bases; nucleotides outside the gene matches: 12. The CDR3 sequence is CASSPHPGTGGYGYTF. The CDR3 DNA follows: TGTGCCAGCAGCCCTCACCCCGGGACAGGAGGCTATGGCTACACCTTC. Combining the CDR3 with reference TRBV13 and TRBJ1-2 gives the whole variable domain AAGVIQSPRHLIKEKRETATLKCYPIPRHDTVYWYQQGPGQDPQFLISFYEKMQSDKGSIPDRFSAQQFSDYHSELNMSSLELGDSALYFCASSPHPGTGGYGYTFGSGTRLTVV.

The V and J genes are TRBV11-2 and TRBJ2-2; 7 bases fit TRBD2. Trimming removed 0 bases from V and 3 bases from J; junction bases left unmatched: 4. This CDR3 contains 16 residues. Germline CDR1 and CDR2: SGHAT and FQNNGV. CDR3 coding DNA: TGTGCCAGCAGCTTAGAGGCTAGCGGACACACCGGGGAGCTGTTTTTT. Amino acid sequence: CASSLEASGHTGELFF.

The rearrangement links TRBV19 to TRBJ1-2; D ambiguous. Trimming took off 1 base at V and 3 bases at J, with 12 bases between the two ends. The CDR3 totals 15 residues. The V gene's germline CDR1 is LNHDA and CDR2 SQIVND (reference sequence). The CDR3 nucleotides read TGTGCCAGTAGTATAGTCCCCGACACTGACTATGGCTACACCTTC. Its translation: CASSIVPDTDYGYTF.

This clone was picked up one time. The chain employs TRBV19 and TRBJ2-7; 13 nucleotides line up with TRBD2. Looked up from germline, CDR1 is LNHDA and CDR2 is SQIVND (reference sequence). Losses at the gene ends were 4 bases for V and 5 bases for J; bases not matched to a gene: 8. CDR3 length equals 16 residues. The CDR3 bases are TGTGCCAGTAGTAAGACTACTAGCGGGGGGGCCCACGAGCAGTACTTC. This encodes CASSKTTSGGAHEQYF.